The 5 T cell receptor beta chains below come from one sample, sequenced in a study of T cell responses to AZD1222 COVID-19 vaccine. TCRdb's copy holds only in-frame clones and misses some; the assay was immunoSEQ multiplex PCR. Seen here are roughly 140,000 clones, roughly 93% observed once, and the top ten hold less than 2%. Sequenced here: peripheral blood, sampled 28 days after the second AZD1222 dose. These receptors all stem from an adult who received the AZD1222 COVID-19 vaccine.

The J gene is TRBJ1-4, the V gene TRBV6-6; TRBD1 matches 9 bases. The CDR3 is 15 residues long. Germline CDR1 and CDR2: MNHNY and SVGAGI (reference sequence). J gave up 5 bases and V 5 bases, and 6 bases lay outside the gene matches. CDR3 coding DNA: TGTGCCAGCAGTAGGTCGGGACAGGGAAATGAAAAACTGTTTTTT. As protein: CASSRSGQGNEKLFF.

CDR3 sequence (DNA): TGTGCCAGCAGTGGGGGGCAGAACACCGGGGAGCTGTTTTTT. Residues: CASSGGQNTGELFF. The chain carries TRBV2 and TRBJ2-2, with a weak D call TRBD1 (6 bases). This CDR3 is built from 14 residues. The V and J ends lost 4 bases and 1 base respectively, with 7 bases between them. Germline V lookup: CDR1 SNHLY, CDR2 FYNNEI. The full variable domain, in which reference TRBV2 and TRBJ2-2 provide the parts outside the CDR3, is EPEVTQTPSHQVTQMGQEVILRCVPISNHLYFYWYRQILGQKVEFLVSFYNNEISEKSEIFDDQFSVERPDGSNFTLKIRSTKLEDSAMYFCASSGGQNTGELFFGEGSRLTVL.

CDR3 residues: CASSSGTGSRTDTQYF. The CDR3 nucleotides are TGTGCCAGCAGCTCCGGGACAGGGTCTCGGACAGATACGCAGTATTTT. The chain employs TRBV2 and TRBJ2-3; the match to TRBD1 covers 9 bases. Trimming took 6 bases from V and 3 from J; bases not matched to a gene: 10. The germline V gene has CDR1 SNHLY and CDR2 FYNNEI. The CDR3 consists of 16 residues.

Only one count was recorded for this clone. The V call is TRBV5-1, the J call TRBJ2-3, with TRBD2 identical over 16 bases. CDR1 and CDR2 from the germline V gene are SGHRS and YFSETQ. Trimming at V came to 5 bases and at J to 3 bases, leaving 6 bases not matched to a gene. The CDR3 contains 17 residues. The CDR3 DNA is TGCGCCAGCAGACCGGGACTAGCGGGGGGGCGAACAGATACGCAGTATTTT. Protein product: CASRPGLAGGRTDTQYF.

The rearrangement joins TRBV7-2 to TRBJ1-2, with D maybe TRBD1 (5 bases). The CDR3 is 16 residues long. Germline CDR1 and CDR2: SGHTA and FQGNSA. Trimming cost V 5 bases and J 4 bases, with 20 bases left between them. The CDR3 region has the DNA TGTGCCAGCAGCCCGAAGAGGGACGGCGGGACCTATGGCTACACCTTC. It specifies CASSPKRDGGTYGYTF.